One and the same sample provided the 29 T cell receptor beta chains below, sequenced in a study of vaccination effects on CD4 cells after COVID-19. Ahead of sequencing, the ViraFEST assay grew antigen-specific CD4+ T cells using viral peptide pools. Isolating CD4+ T cells followed approximately 10 days of culture. Vaccine recipients lacked prior SARS-CoV-2 infection and had negative nucleocapsid antibodies. Their antigens remain unidentified. Method: immunoSEQ multiplex PCR; TCRdb's copy keeps in-frame clones and lacks some. The sample yields about 63,000 clones, approximately 71% seen once. The sequencing used CD4+ T cells from PBMCs cultured with HCoV-OC43 spike peptides, collected before COVID-19 vaccination. Subset reported: HCoV-OC43 spike overlapping peptide pool stimulation. These receptors came from a human donor who received a COVID-19 vaccine.

In this sample, this clone turned up once. This chain links TRBV29-1 with TRBJ2-1; the D gene is possibly TRBD2 (6 bases). The CDR3 runs to 13 residues. V gave up 7 bases and J gave up 1 base, with 11 bases separating them. Per germline, CDR1 SQVTM and CDR2 ANQGSEA. CDR3 sequence reads: CSGDSGSYNEQFF. In DNA form, the CDR3 reads TGCAGCGGAGATAGCGGTTCCTACAATGAGCAGTTCTTC.

The chain is built from TRBV5-1 and TRBJ2-3, with 15 bases that match TRBD2. Trimming took 4 bases from V and 4 from J; bases not matched to a gene: 10. This CDR3 has 18 residues. From germline, CDR1 is SGHRS and CDR2 YFSETQ. The CDR3 protein is CASSPRGLAGGSSDTQYF. CDR3 in DNA: TGCGCCAGCAGCCCTAGGGGACTAGCGGGGGGTAGTTCAGATACGCAGTATTTT.

The chain carries TRBV5-6 and TRBJ2-7; D may be TRBD1 or TRBD2 (5 bases each). The CDR3 contains 13 residues. Germline assignment: CDR1 SGHDT and CDR2 YYEEEE. V was cut by 3 bases and J by 0 bases, with 7 bases left in between. The CDR3 loop reads CASSWGISYEQYV. The CDR3 bases are TGTGCCAGCAGCTGGGGGATCTCCTACGAGCAGTACGTC.

This clone has just one count. The CDR3 DNA sequence: TGTGCCATCAGCGGACAGGGGAGAGGCAATGAGCAGTTCTTC. Protein sequence: CAISGQGRGNEQFF. The rearrangement joins TRBV10-3 to TRBJ2-1; 9 bases agree with TRBD1. Germline trimming cut 6 bases from V and 6 bases from J; bases unmatched to any gene: 6. CDR1 ENHRY and CDR2 SYGVKD come from the germline V gene. The CDR3 has 14 amino acids.

Note on this clone: It is likely a read error, because the conserved phenylalanine at the end of the CDR3 is missing. It is unclear where the CDR3 begins or ends on the DNA, so no DNA is shown, and the CDR3 is as TCRdb lists it. V and J are TRBV10-3 and TRBJ2-7; no check of the table's D call, TRBD1, against the DNA was made. Germline CDR1 reads ENHRY; CDR2 reads SYGVKD. The CDR3 contains 8 residues when both ends are counted. The CDR3: CAPTRDIP.

This clone was observed a few times. This sequence joins TRBV5-1 and TRBJ1-1, with D tentatively TRBD1 (5 bases). Trimming took off 7 bases at V and 0 bases at J, with 16 bases between the two ends. This CDR3 contains 15 residues. Germline V CDR1 and CDR2: SGHRS, YFSETQ. CDR3 bases: TGCGCCAGCGGGGGGGGACGGACGGTGAACACTGAAGCTTTCTTT. Encoded protein: CASGGGRTVNTEAFF.

This chain connects TRBV5-8 to TRBJ2-3, with D possibly TRBD2 on 7 matching bases. V was pared by 7 bases and J by 2 bases, with 17 bases between. Per germline, CDR1 SGHTS and CDR2 YDEGEE. The CDR3 is 15 amino acids. CDR3 DNA sequence: TGTGCCAGCCCCTGGTGGGGGGGCCCCACAGATACGCAGTATTTT. Encoded protein: CASPWWGGPTDTQYF.

The J gene is TRBJ2-2, the V gene TRBV7-6, with unresolved D. CDR1 and CDR2 (germline): SGHVS, FNYEAQ. CDR3 length: 14 amino acids. Trimming took 0 bases from V and 1 from J, leaving 3 bases between them. CDR3 DNA: TGTGCCAGCAGCTTAGCCCAGAACACCGGGGAGCTGTTTTTT. This codes for CASSLAQNTGELFF. The complete variable domain, with remaining parts taken from reference TRBV7-6 and TRBJ2-2, reads GAGVSQSPRYKVTKRGQDVALRCDPISGHVSLYWYRQALGQGPEFLTYFNYEAQQDKSGLPNDRFSAERPEGSISTLTIQRTEQRDSAMYRCASSLAQNTGELFFGEGSRLTVL.

V usage is TRBV6-5 and J usage is TRBJ2-1; 7 bases are a match to TRBD1. Germline values: CDR1 MNHEY, CDR2 SVGAGI. V shed 10 bases and J 0 bases; nucleotides not matched to a gene: 9. This CDR3 spans 15 amino acids. CDR3 nucleotide sequence: TGTGCCAATACACTCTGGGACAGCTCCTACAATGAGCAGTTCTTC. Its translation is CANTLWDSSYNEQFF.

This clone appeared once. The rearrangement uses TRBV5-1 and TRBJ2-1, with D uncertain. Germline V CDR1 and CDR2: SGHRS, YFSETQ. CDR3 length: 16 residues. Trimming took 5 bases from V and 0 from J, leaving 15 bases between them. The CDR3 reads CASSKVHGRSYNEQFF. The DNA of the CDR3 is TGCGCCAGCAGTAAGGTCCACGGCCGCTCCTACAATGAGCAGTTCTTC.

This clone was seen a few times. The gene calls are TRBV27 and TRBJ1-2; weak D call: TRBD1 (5 bases). V was pared by 5 bases and J by 4 bases, with 11 bases between. This CDR3 is 13 amino acids long. The V gene's germline CDR1 is MNHEY and CDR2 SMNVEV (reference sequence). In DNA, the CDR3 is TGTGCCAGCAGTCGCCAGGGTGGCTATGGCTACACCTTC. Encoded protein: CASSRQGGYGYTF.

V gene TRBV13 combines with J gene TRBJ2-1, with 12 bases matching TRBD2. Germline V CDR1 and CDR2: PRHDT, FYEKMQ (reference sequence). The CDR3 has 18 amino acids. V shed 4 bases, J shed 6 bases, and the junction held 13 bases outside the gene matches. DNA of the CDR3: TGTGCCAGCAGCTCCCAGGGGGGGGGACTAGCGGGTTTCAATGAGCAGTTCTTC. It is translated as CASSSQGGGLAGFNEQFF.

The rearrangement uses TRBV20-1 and TRBJ1-3, with a weak D call TRBD1 (5 bases). Germline V lookup: CDR1 DFQATT, CDR2 SNEGSKA (reference sequence). Trimming cost V 3 bases and J 0 bases, with 6 bases left between them. The CDR3 runs to 13 residues. CDR3 nucleotides: TGCAGTGCTAGTGACAGCTCTGGAAACACCATATATTTT. Translating it yields CSASDSSGNTIYF.

The chain couples TRBV24-1 to TRBJ2-3; 10 bases are shared with TRBD2. Germline CDR1 reads KGHDR; CDR2 reads SFDVKD. V lost 8 bases to trimming and J lost 0 bases; unmatched junction nucleotides: 4. This CDR3 has 15 residues. Written as DNA, the CDR3 is TGTGCCACCAAAAAGACTAGCGGGAGCACAGATACGCAGTATTTT. It specifies CATKKTSGSTDTQYF.

CDR3 nucleotide sequence: TGCAGCGTTGGACGGACGAATGAAAAACTGTTTTTT. Amino acids: CSVGRTNEKLFF. The V and J genes are TRBV29-1 and TRBJ1-4, with D unclear. V lost 4 bases, J lost 5 bases, and 8 bases lay in between. Germline V gives CDR1 SQVTM, CDR2 ANQGSEA. The CDR3 spans 12 residues.

The chain joins TRBV5-1 to TRBJ2-1, with D unresolved. This CDR3 has 13 amino acids. From germline, CDR1 is SGHRS and CDR2 YFSETQ. The ends were cut back, 3 bases at V and 5 bases at J, with 9 bases in the middle. The CDR3 DNA sequence: TGCGCCAGCAGCTCCGGACGGAACAATGAGCAGTTCTTC. This encodes CASSSGRNNEQFF.

There are a few counts of this clone. This chain links TRBV2 with TRBJ1-2; D call uncertain. This CDR3 region has 12 residues. Trimming shortened V by 7 bases and J by 4 bases, and 10 bases separated the two germline ends. CDR1 is SNHLY, CDR2 FYNNEI, per germline. The CDR3: CASKREGYGYTF. The CDR3, as DNA: TGTGCCAGCAAGCGGGAGGGCTATGGCTACACCTTC.

The J gene is TRBJ2-2, the V gene TRBV7-2; a weak D match, TRBD1 (5 bases). This CDR3 comprises 15 residues. V was pared by 3 bases and J by 3 bases, with 11 bases between. CDR1 SGHTA and CDR2 FQGNSA come from the germline V gene. The CDR3 protein is CASSLFDRDTGELFF. Written as DNA, the CDR3 is TGTGCCAGCAGCTTGTTCGACAGAGACACCGGGGAGCTGTTTTTT.

The chain links TRBV6-5 to TRBJ1-1; unclear D gene. The germline V gene encodes CDR1 MNHEY and CDR2 SVGAGI. This CDR3 has 12 residues. Deletions cut 5 bases from V and 7 bases from J, with 11 bases between. CDR3 residues: CASSPTWGEAFF. In DNA form, the CDR3 reads TGTGCCAGCAGTCCCACATGGGGTGAAGCTTTCTTT.

This chain's CDR3 is CASSEAGTGPGNTIYF. CDR3 coding DNA: TGTGCCAGCAGTGAAGCAGGGACAGGGCCTGGAAACACCATATATTTT. This sequence joins TRBV6-1 and TRBJ1-3; 9 positions match TRBD1. V was pared by 0 bases and J by 2 bases, with 2 bases of the junction left unmatched. CDR1 and CDR2 from the germline V gene are MNHNS and SASEGT. The CDR3 length is 16 residues.

The chain combines TRBV7-3 with TRBJ1-1, with 9 bases matching TRBD1. Germline CDR1 SGHTA, CDR2 FQGTGA. The CDR3 contains 13 residues. Trimming at V came to 8 bases and at J to 2 bases, leaving 3 bases not matched to a gene. The chain's CDR3 is CASRQGGNTEAFF. CDR3 DNA sequence: TGTGCCAGCCGACAGGGGGGAAACACTGAAGCTTTCTTT.

This chain connects TRBV25-1 to TRBJ2-3; D call uncertain. This CDR3 has 14 residues. Per the germline V gene, CDR1 is MGHDK and CDR2 is SYGVNS. The germline V and J ends were trimmed by 6 bases and 0 bases, with 10 bases remaining between them. This chain's CDR3 is CASSWSSSTDTQYF. The DNA for the CDR3 is TGTGCCAGCAGCTGGTCGTCTAGCACAGATACGCAGTATTTT. Using reference TRBV25-1 and TRBJ2-3 for the parts outside the CDR3, the full variable domain is EADIYQTPRYLVIGTGKKITLECSQTMGHDKMYWYQQDPGMELHLIHYSYGVNSTEKGDLSSESTVSRIRTEHFPLTLESARPSHTSQYLCASSWSSSTDTQYFGPGTRLTVL.

The CDR3: CASSTKARPQGEETQYF. In DNA, the CDR3 is TGTGCCAGCAGCACGAAGGCGAGGCCACAGGGAGAAGAGACCCAGTACTTC. The genes are TRBV21-1 and TRBJ2-5; the table calls TRBD1, which could not be checked here. TRBV21-1 is recorded as a pseudogene. This CDR3 is 17 amino acids long.

The CDR3 loop reads CAWSGTVFNEKLFF. Written as DNA, the CDR3 is TGTGCCTGGAGCGGGACGGTTTTTAATGAAAAACTGTTTTTT. This chain uses TRBV30 with TRBJ1-4; weak D call: TRBD1 (5 bases). The CDR3 is 14 residues long. Trimming cost V 3 bases and J 4 bases, with 12 bases left between them. The V gene's germline CDR1 is GTSNPN and CDR2 SVGIG (reference sequence).

V is TRBV5-5 and J is TRBJ1-3; D gene ambiguous. V gave up 2 bases and J gave up 0 bases, with 9 bases separating them. The CDR3 loop spans 15 amino acids. Germline values: CDR1 SGHKS, CDR2 YYEKEE (reference sequence). CDR3 sequence reads: CASSLSPNSGNTIYF. CDR3 sequence (DNA): TGTGCCAGCAGCTTATCCCCTAACTCTGGAAACACCATATATTTT.

The rearrangement joins TRBV6-5 to TRBJ1-1; D is undetermined. V dropped 5 bases and J dropped 7 bases, with 11 bases sitting between them. The V gene's germline CDR1 is MNHEY and CDR2 SVGAGI. This CDR3 comprises 12 residues. CDR3: CASSRDAFEAFF. The CDR3 DNA reads TGTGCCAGCAGTAGAGACGCATTTGAAGCTTTCTTT.

This chain joins TRBV6-5 and TRBJ2-2, with D perhaps TRBD1 (6 bases). In germline, CDR1 is MNHEY, CDR2 SVGAGI. This CDR3 is built from 14 residues. The V end lost 5 bases, the J end lost 4 bases, and 11 bases lay between the germline ends. CDR3 sequence (DNA): TGTGCCAGCAGTCAACAGGGATCCACCGGGGAGCTGTTTTTT. Translation gives CASSQQGSTGELFF.

The chain links TRBV7-8 to TRBJ2-7, with 13 bases matching TRBD2. The germline CDR1 and CDR2 sequences are SGHVS and FQNEAQ. After removal of 3 bases from V and 6 bases from J, the junction contained 5 bases not matched to a gene. The CDR3 covers 15 residues. In DNA, the CDR3 is TGTGCCAGCAGCTTCCCCGGGACTAGCGGGGTCGAGCAGTACGTC. Protein sequence: CASSFPGTSGVEQYV.

This clone showed up just a few times. The rearrangement joins TRBV25-1 to TRBJ1-4, with D possibly matching TRBD1 (5 bases). This CDR3 is 13 amino acids long. CDR1 is MGHDK and CDR2 is SYGVNS in the germline V gene. Trimming left V 8 bases short and J 7 bases short, with 14 bases between. The CDR3 region has the DNA TGTGCCAGCGGACGCTCGGGGGTTGAAAAACTGTTTTTT. Protein sequence: CASGRSGVEKLFF. Complete variable domain (other parts from reference TRBV25-1 and TRBJ1-4): EADIYQTPRYLVIGTGKKITLECSQTMGHDKMYWYQQDPGMELHLIHYSYGVNSTEKGDLSSESTVSRIRTEHFPLTLESARPSHTSQYLCASGRSGVEKLFFGSGTQLSVL.